These T cell receptor beta chains were read from a single sample in a study of blood T cell repertoires in COVID-19. Produced via immunoSEQ multiplex PCR; TCRdb's table is partial and in-frame only. The table shows roughly 430,000 clones, with roughly 86% occurring only once. Material: PBMCs or T cells enriched from blood (not recorded which). Receptor source: a woman aged 40 to 50 with acute COVID-19. Both conserved end residues are part of each CDR3. A D gene is named only where the DNA matches it firmly. Size is omitted from some rows. Given values are once, few, many or a class for expanded clones.

size	V	D	length	J	DNA	CDR3
NA	TRBV12-2	NA	18	TRBJ2-2	TGTGCAAGTCGCTTAGCGACTAGCGGGGAATGGTGCACCGGGGAGCTGTTTTTT	CASRLATSGEWCTGELFF
once	TRBV6-5	TRBD2	16	TRBJ2-7	TGTGCCAGCAGCTACTCTCGAGCGGGGGGCCTCTACGAGCAGTACTTC	CASSYSRAGGLYEQYF
NA	TRBV19	NA	16	TRBJ1-1	TGTGCCAGTAGTCCCGCAGGGTACAGATCGGGCACTGAAGCTTTCTTT	CASSPAGYRSGTEAFF
few	TRBV5-4	TRBD2	16	TRBJ2-2	TGTGCCAGCAGCTTGAAGCGGGGCCCCGGTTCCGGGGAGCTGTTTTTT	CASSLKRGPGSGELFF
NA	TRBV6-5	NA	14	TRBJ2-7	TGTGCCAGCAGATGGGACTCCACAAGCTACGAGCAGTACTTC	CASRWDSTSYEQYF
NA	TRBV7-9	NA	15	TRBJ1-1	TGTGCCAGCAGCCCCCAGGGAGGGGTGAACACTGAAGCTTTCTTT	CASSPQGGVNTEAFF
NA	TRBV6-5	TRBD1	14	TRBJ1-2	TGTGCCAGCAGGCGGGACAGGGGTAACTATGGCTACACCTTC	CASRRDRGNYGYTF
NA	TRBV10-3	NA	12	TRBJ2-3	TGTGCCATCAGCAGGGATACAGATACGCAGTATTTT	CAISRDTDTQYF
NA	TRBV5-1	NA	15	TRBJ1-6	TGCGCCAGCAGCCTTTCCCAGGACAGTAATTCACCCCTCCACTTT	CASSLSQDSNSPLHF
NA	TRBV5-5	NA	15	TRBJ1-2	TGTGCCAGCAGCCCGTACAGGGAGTATAACTATGGCTACACCTTC	CASSPYREYNYGYTF
few	TRBV7-2	TRBD1	14	TRBJ1-1	TGTGCCAGCAGCTGGACAGGGGGGAACACTGAAGCTTTCTTT	CASSWTGGNTEAFF
NA	TRBV7-9	TRBD1	14	TRBJ1-1	TGTGCCAGCAGCTTAATACAGGGGATAACTGAAGCTTTCTTT	CASSLIQGITEAFF
NA	TRBV27	NA	15	TRBJ2-3	TGTGCCAGCAGTCCCGGCTCGGAGCCGGAAGATACGCAGTATTTT	CASSPGSEPEDTQYF
many	TRBV19	NA	13	TRBJ1-6	TGTGCCAGTAATGACAGATATAATTCACCCCTCCACTTT	CASNDRYNSPLHF
NA	TRBV9	NA	15	TRBJ2-3	TGTGCCAGCAGCGTAGATGTGGAGCCCACAGATACGCAGTATTTT	CASSVDVEPTDTQYF
NA	TRBV6-1	NA	15	TRBJ1-5	TGTGCCAGCAGTGAAGACAGGGCTTGGAATCAGCCCCAGCATTTT	CASSEDRAWNQPQHF
NA	TRBV7-9	NA	15	TRBJ1-3	TGTGCCAGCAGCTTAGTCCAGGGTACTGGAAACACCATATATTTT	CASSLVQGTGNTIYF